These 2 T cell receptor beta chains were sequenced from one sample in a study of blood T cell repertoires in COVID-19. Sequencing used immunoSEQ multiplex PCR; TCRdb keeps in-frame clones, though not all of them. The table shows more than 90,000 clones, with 81% occurring only once. Sequencing input: peripheral blood. These receptors all come from a man in his sixties with acute or convalescent COVID-19.

This chain uses TRBV7-9 with TRBJ1-1; D uncertain. This CDR3 comprises 14 residues. The V end lost 5 bases, the J end lost 6 bases, and 16 bases lay between the germline ends. Germline V gene sequence: CDR1 SEHNR, CDR2 FQNEAQ (reference sequence). CDR3 sequence: CASSMGRSGAEAFF. Written as DNA, the CDR3 is TGTGCCAGCAGCATGGGTCGATCCGGGGCTGAAGCTTTCTTT.

This clone was seen only a few times. J is TRBJ2-2 and V is TRBV24-1; 11 nucleotides agree with TRBD1. Per the germline V gene, CDR1 is KGHDR and CDR2 is SFDVKD. The CDR3 has 17 residues. V shed 3 bases, J shed 3 bases, and the junction held 5 bases outside the gene matches. The CDR3 DNA reads as TGTGCCACCAGTGATCTTCCGGGACAGGGGGACACCGGGGAGCTGTTTTTT. This translates into CATSDLPGQGDTGELFF.